A selection of T cell receptor beta chains follows, all from one sample in a study of cytomegalovirus exposure and HLA in healthy donors. Data came from immunoSEQ multiplex PCR; TCRdb stores just in-frame clones and leaves some out. This sample yields 180,000 or so clones, of which over 80% are seen a single time; less than 2% belongs to the top ten. Input material: PBMCs. The receptors here all came from a man aged 35 to 55 in good health and CMV-seronegative. CDR3s include the opening cysteine and the closing phenylalanine or tryptophan. The D gene is left open where the match is weak. Not all rows give a size; the values are once, few, many and, for expanded clones, a class.

.,TRBD2,TRBJ2-3,16,TRBV7-2,CASSLGGRAGTDTQYF,TGTGCCAGCAGCCTAGGCGGGAGGGCCGGGACAGATACGCAGTATTTT
.,TRBD1,TRBJ1-2,13,TRBV6-5,CASSLQGALGYTF,TGTGCCAGCAGCCTACAGGGGGCTCTTGGCTACACCTTC
.,TRBD1,TRBJ2-5,15,TRBV5-5,CASSRGQGFSGTQYF,TGTGCCAGCAGCCGGGGACAGGGGTTTTCGGGGACCCAGTACTTC
.,TRBD1,TRBJ1-2,12,TRBV7-9,CASSFGQGGYTF,TGTGCCAGCAGCTTTGGACAGGGGGGCTACACCTTC
.,.,TRBJ1-5,15,TRBV18,CASSSGSGGNQPQHF,TGTGCCAGCTCATCAGGCAGCGGGGGCAATCAGCCCCAGCATTTT
.,.,TRBJ2-7,13,TRBV6-1,CASSVDSHWEQYF,TGTGCCAGCAGTGTAGACAGCCACTGGGAGCAGTACTTC
.,.,TRBJ1-3,14,TRBV5-1,CASSFSGSGNTIYF,TGCGCCAGCAGCTTTTCAGGGTCCGGAAACACCATATATTTT
.,.,TRBJ2-2,15,TRBV15,CATSRAREEAGELFF,TGTGCCACCAGCAGGGCCAGGGAGGAGGCCGGGGAGCTGTTTTTT
.,.,TRBJ2-5,13,TRBV5-4,CASSLYREETQYF,TGTGCCAGCAGCTTGTACAGAGAGGAGACCCAGTACTTC
.,TRBD1,TRBJ2-3,15,TRBV28,CASRPTGALIHTQYF,TGTGCCAGCAGACCTACAGGGGCATTGATACATACGCAGTATTTT
.,TRBD2,TRBJ2-1,16,TRBV7-2,CASSLGSGSGYNEQFF,TGTGCCAGCAGCCTGGGGAGCGGGAGCGGGTACAATGAGCAGTTCTTC
once,TRBD1,TRBJ1-1,15,TRBV4-3,CASSHPGQGDTEAFF,TGCGCCAGCAGCCACCCGGGACAGGGGGACACTGAAGCTTTCTTT
.,.,TRBJ2-3,15,TRBV28,CASSLGGGSTDTQYF,TGTGCCAGCAGTTTAGGTGGGGGGAGCACAGATACGCAGTATTTT
.,.,TRBJ1-2,13,TRBV6-1,CASSEGGTYGYTF,TGTGCCAGCAGTGAGGGGGGGACGTACGGCTACACCTTC
.,.,TRBJ2-7,14,TRBV9,CASSVETTSYEQYF,TGTGCCAGCAGCGTAGAAACTACTTCCTACGAGCAGTACTTC
many,.,TRBJ2-2,15,TRBV7-8,CASSLVSGNIGELFF,TGTGCCAGCAGCTTAGTCTCGGGGAACATCGGGGAGCTGTTTTTT
.,.,TRBJ2-7,14,TRBV7-8,CASSLGGASYEQYF,TGTGCCAGCAGCTTAGGGGGAGCCTCCTACGAGCAGTACTTC
.,TRBD1,TRBJ2-2,16,TRBV18,CASFGQGTRYTGELFF,TGTGCCAGCTTTGGACAGGGGACGAGGTACACCGGGGAGCTGTTTTTT
few,TRBD2,TRBJ2-7,15,TRBV6-5,CASSYSAGGYYEQYF,TGTGCCAGCAGTTACTCAGCGGGGGGATACTACGAGCAGTACTTC
.,TRBD1,TRBJ1-1,15,TRBV4-2,CASSQATTGGTEAFF,TGTGCCAGCAGCCAGGCGACGACAGGGGGCACGGAAGCTTTCTTT
.,TRBD2,TRBJ2-7,14,TRBV28,CASRVAGGGGEQYF,TGTGCCAGCAGAGTAGCGGGAGGGGGAGGCGAGCAGTACTTC
.,.,TRBJ1-5,14,TRBV30,CAWSVAVGIQPQHF,TGTGCCTGGAGTGTAGCGGTAGGTATCCAGCCCCAGCATTTT
.,.,TRBJ1-1,13,TRBV6-5,CASKSLRNTEAFF,TGTGCCAGCAAGTCGCTGAGGAACACTGAAGCTTTCTTT
.,TRBD1,TRBJ1-3,18,TRBV4-2,CASSRNLRQGAIGNTIYF,TGTGCCAGCAGCCGGAATTTGAGACAGGGGGCTATCGGAAACACCATATATTTT
.,TRBD1,TRBJ2-7,14,TRBV25-1,CASRETGGSYEQYF,TGTGCCAGCAGGGAGACAGGGGGTTCCTACGAGCAGTACTTC
.,.,TRBJ2-4,14,TRBV7-2,CASSLEGVGNIQYF,TGTGCCAGCAGCTTAGAAGGGGTAGGAAACATTCAGTACTTC
.,TRBD2,TRBJ2-5,17,TRBV7-9,CASSKRLTAGGQETQYF,TGTGCCAGCAGCAAGAGGCTTACAGCGGGGGGACAAGAGACCCAGTACTTC
.,TRBD1,TRBJ1-5,15,TRBV5-1,CASSATGAAWQPQHF,TGCGCCAGCAGCGCGACAGGGGCGGCATGGCAGCCCCAGCATTTT
few,TRBD1,TRBJ2-3,17,TRBV5-1,CASSLAGQGSMTDTQYF,TGCGCCAGCAGCTTGGCGGGACAGGGGTCTATGACAGATACGCAGTATTTT